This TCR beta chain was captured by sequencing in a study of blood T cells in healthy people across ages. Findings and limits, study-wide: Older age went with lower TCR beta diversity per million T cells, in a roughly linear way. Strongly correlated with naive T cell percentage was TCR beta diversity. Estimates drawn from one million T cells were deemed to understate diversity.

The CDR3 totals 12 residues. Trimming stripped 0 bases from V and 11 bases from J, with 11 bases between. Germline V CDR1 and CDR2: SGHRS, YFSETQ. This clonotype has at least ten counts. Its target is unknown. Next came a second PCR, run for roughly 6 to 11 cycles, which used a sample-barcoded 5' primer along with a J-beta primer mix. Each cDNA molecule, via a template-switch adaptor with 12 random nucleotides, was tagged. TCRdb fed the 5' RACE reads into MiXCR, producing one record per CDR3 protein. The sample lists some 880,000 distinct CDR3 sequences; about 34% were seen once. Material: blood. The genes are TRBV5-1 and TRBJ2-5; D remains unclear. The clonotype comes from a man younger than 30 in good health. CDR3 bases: TGCGCCAGCAGCTTGGTTGGGGAAGAGCAGTACTTC. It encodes CASSLVGEEQYF.